Sequencing of this TCR beta chain was carried out in a study of cytomegalovirus exposure and HLA in healthy donors. Study-wide findings and caveats: Under in vitro conditions, three CMV-associated chains were confirmed as specific for CMV antigens. TCR beta chain V- and J-gene trimming was linked, in a later analysis, to a missense variant in DCLRE1C.

The PCR contained 60 Vbeta and 13 Jbeta primers. In the study's own analysis: Per a later analysis, the number of unique TCR beta chains was approximately 73 million, of which 9 million to 14 million were shared. Sequencing used immunoSEQ multiplex PCR; TCRdb keeps in-frame clones, though not all of them. V, J and clone size derive from that table, while D and trimming were established from the DNA sequence. In the table there are about 160,000 clones, about 85% of which are singletons. A single count supports this clone. Its specificity is unknown. The CDR3 is 15 residues long. The V gene end was trimmed by 4 bases and the J gene end by 0 bases; junction bases not matched to a gene: 6. Germline V CDR1 and CDR2: SGHNT, YYREEE (reference sequence).

The sequencing sample was made of PBMCs. The gene calls are TRBV5-4 and TRBJ1-1, with TRBD1 matching 7 bases. The sequence derives from a human donor in good health. The CDR3 loop is CASSDPQGLNTEAFF. CDR3 DNA: TGTGCCAGCAGCGACCCACAGGGGTTGAACACTGAAGCTTTCTTT. Full variable domain (remainder filled in from reference TRBV5-4 and TRBJ1-1): ETGVTQSPTHLIKTRGQQVTLRCSSQSGHNTVSWYQQALGQGPQFIFQYYREEENGRGNFPPRFSGLQFPNYSSELNVNALELDDSALYLCASSDPQGLNTEAFFGQGTRLTVV.